What follows are 22 T cell receptor beta chains derived from one specimen sequenced in a study of cytomegalovirus exposure and HLA in healthy donors. The PCR had 60 Vbeta and 13 Jbeta primers. Method: immunoSEQ multiplex PCR; TCRdb's copy keeps in-frame clones and lacks some. The data show tens of thousands of clones, approximately 71% seen once. The sample was PBMCs. The source is a man aged 45-65 years in good health and CMV-seropositive.

This rearrangement joins TRBV30 to TRBJ2-3; 8 bases map to TRBD2. The CDR3 runs 15 residues. Germline-derived CDR1 and CDR2 are GTSNPN and SVGIG (reference sequence). V shed 5 bases, J shed 2 bases, and the junction held 9 bases outside the gene matches. The CDR3 loop is CAWGFGGGFTDTQYF. Here the CDR3 DNA reads TGTGCCTGGGGGTTCGGGGGGGGATTCACAGATACGCAGTATTTT.

This chain joins TRBV6-1 and TRBJ1-2; 7 positions match TRBD1. CDR1 and CDR2 (germline): MNHNS, SASEGT. Trimming removed 6 bases from V and 2 bases from J; junction bases left unmatched: 9. This CDR3 is 15 amino acids long. CDR3: CASSYTGALNYGYTF. CDR3 coding DNA: TGTGCCAGCAGCTACACAGGGGCTCTAAACTATGGCTACACCTTC.

The chain carries TRBV7-9 and TRBJ2-5; tentatively, D is TRBD1 (5 bases). The CDR3 is made up of 11 amino acids. Germline V gene sequence: CDR1 SEHNR, CDR2 FQNEAQ (reference sequence). V was trimmed by 6 bases and J by 3 bases, leaving 5 bases between them. The CDR3 bases are TGTGCCAGCAGAGGGGAAGAGACCCAGTACTTC. It is translated as CASRGEETQYF.

The rearrangement uses TRBV29-1 and TRBJ2-1; TRBD2 agrees at 9 bases. With 3 bases clipped from V and 4 bases from J, the junction kept 4 bases outside the gene matches. This CDR3 has 14 amino acids. From germline, CDR1 is SQVTM and CDR2 ANQGSEA. CDR3: CSVEPSGVYNEQFF. CDR3 coding DNA: TGCAGCGTTGAGCCTAGCGGGGTATACAATGAGCAGTTCTTC.

The chain is built from TRBV7-2 and TRBJ2-7; 8 bases agree with TRBD1. The V and J ends lost 5 bases and 3 bases, in that order; junction bases with no gene match: 9. Per the germline V gene, CDR1 is SGHTA and CDR2 is FQGNSA. The CDR3 has 15 amino acids. The CDR3 DNA follows: TGTGCCAGCAGCCCCCGGGACAGGATTGACTACGAGCAGTACTTC. Translation: CASSPRDRIDYEQYF.

Regarding this clone: The same CDR3 arises from other DNA sequences in this sample as well. The V and J genes are TRBV7-9 and TRBJ2-7, with D maybe TRBD1 (6 bases). Germline CDR1 reads SEHNR; CDR2 reads FQNEAQ (reference sequence). This CDR3 comprises 12 residues. V lost 3 bases, J lost 4 bases, and 7 bases lay in between. The DNA for the CDR3 is TGTGCCAGCAGCTTGACAGGATACGAGCAGTACTTC. It codes for CASSLTGYEQYF.

This chain joins TRBV13 and TRBJ1-3; D is perhaps TRBD1 (6 bases). Germline CDR1 reads PRHDT; CDR2 reads FYEKMQ (reference sequence). The CDR3 consists of 16 residues. V lost 0 bases, J lost 2 bases, and 11 bases lay in between. The CDR3 nucleotides read TGTGCCAGCAGCTTAGGCCAGGGGCAAGCTGGAAACACCATATATTTT. Protein sequence: CASSLGQGQAGNTIYF.

Only a few counts were recorded for this clone. V is TRBV11-2 and J is TRBJ1-1; 8 nucleotides line up with TRBD1. Germline V gene sequence: CDR1 SGHAT, CDR2 FQNNGV. V was clipped by 3 bases and J by 4 bases; unmatched bases: 7. The CDR3 loop spans 15 amino acids. The CDR3 reads CASSFGQGESTEAFF. DNA of the CDR3: TGTGCCAGCAGCTTCGGACAGGGAGAGTCCACTGAAGCTTTCTTT.

The chain carries TRBV29-1 and TRBJ1-1; D remains unclear. V was cut by 5 bases and J by 0 bases, with 13 bases left in between. The CDR3 covers 14 residues. The germline CDR1 and CDR2 sequences are SQVTM and ANQGSEA. Written as DNA, the CDR3 is TGCAGCGTTATGTTGGCAGACATGAACACTGAAGCTTTCTTT. It is translated as CSVMLADMNTEAFF.

This clone was observed a single time. The chain carries TRBV5-4 and TRBJ2-6; 12 bases match TRBD2. Losses at the gene ends were 4 bases for V and 0 bases for J; bases not matched to a gene: 2. The CDR3 loop spans 17 amino acids. Germline CDR1 and CDR2: SGHNT and YYREEE (reference sequence). The CDR3 bases are TGTGCCAGCAGCGTGGGACTAGCGGGCTCTGGGGCCAACGTCCTGACTTTC. Residues: CASSVGLAGSGANVLTF.

CDR3 amino acids: CASSPNYQTSGRGTGELFF. The CDR3 nucleotides are TGTGCCAGCAGTCCCAATTACCAGACTAGCGGGAGAGGAACCGGGGAGCTGTTTTTT. The chain has TRBV7-7 and TRBJ2-2; TRBD2 matches 12 bases. This CDR3 comprises 19 residues. The trim removed 6 bases at V and 5 bases at J, leaving 16 bases unmatched. Per germline, CDR1 SSHAT and CDR2 FNYEAQ (reference sequence). Based on the CDR3 plus reference TRBV7-7 and TRBJ2-2, the full variable domain is GAGVSQSPRYKVTKRGQDVTLRCDPISSHATLYWYQQALGQGPEFLTYFNYEAQPDKSGLPSDRFSAERPEGSISTLTIQRTEQRDSAMYRCASSPNYQTSGRGTGELFFGEGSRLTVL.

The chain is built from TRBV6-4 and TRBJ1-6; D is possibly TRBD1 (6 bases). The CDR3 runs to 15 residues. Germline-derived CDR1 and CDR2 are MRHNA and SNTAGT. The ends were cut back, 4 bases at V and 8 bases at J, with 15 bases in the middle. CDR3 sequence (DNA): TGTGCCAGCAGTGTTCAGGGGTTAGGTGATTCACCCCTCCACTTT. As protein: CASSVQGLGDSPLHF.

CDR3: CAITGLATDTQYF. Here the CDR3 DNA reads TGTGCCATAACCGGACTAGCCACAGATACGCAGTATTTT. This chain links TRBV10-3 with TRBJ2-3, with TRBD2 identical over 8 bases. The CDR3 extends over 13 amino acids. V lost 9 bases to trimming and J lost 2 bases; unmatched junction nucleotides: 4. Germline loops: CDR1 ENHRY, CDR2 SYGVKD.

The rearrangement links TRBV6-6 to TRBJ2-7; TRBD2 might be the D (6 bases). V was shortened by 6 bases and J by 6 bases, with 18 bases between the two germline ends. There are 14 residues in the CDR3. Looked up from germline, CDR1 is MNHNY and CDR2 is SVGAGI (reference sequence). DNA of the CDR3: TGTGCCAGCAGCTATACGGGCCTAGCGTCCGAGCAGTACTTC. It translates to CASSYTGLASEQYF.

The chain couples TRBV7-8 to TRBJ2-5; D gene uncertain. This CDR3 has 17 amino acids. V was shortened by 1 base and J by 0 bases, with 15 bases between the two germline ends. Germline values: CDR1 SGHVS, CDR2 FQNEAQ. The CDR3 nucleotides are TGTGCCAGCAGCTTAGGATACCAAAACAGAGACCAAGAGACCCAGTACTTC. Residues: CASSLGYQNRDQETQYF.

The chain has TRBV19 and TRBJ2-5; D unclear. The germline gives CDR1 LNHDA, CDR2 SQIVND (reference sequence). Deletions cut 6 bases from V and 3 bases from J, with 11 bases between. There are 13 residues in the CDR3. CDR3 residues: CASSLIAEETQYF. CDR3 coding DNA: TGTGCCAGTAGCCTGATCGCGGAAGAGACCCAGTACTTC.

The CDR3 loop is CATSLQFYNEQFF. The CDR3, as DNA: TGTGCCACCAGCTTACAATTCTACAATGAGCAGTTCTTC. The rearrangement uses TRBV15 and TRBJ2-1; D not certain. Trimming left V 5 bases short and J 3 bases short, with 8 bases between. The germline CDR1 and CDR2 sequences are LNHNV and YYDKDF (reference sequence). The CDR3 has 13 amino acids.

This clone was picked up a small number of times. This chain joins TRBV7-2 and TRBJ1-2; 7 nucleotides match TRBD1. The trim removed 1 base at V and 3 bases at J, leaving 2 bases unmatched. Germline CDR1 and CDR2: SGHTA and FQGNSA. The length of the CDR3 is 14 residues. The CDR3 loop is CASSLGGGDYGYTF. Here the CDR3 DNA reads TGTGCCAGCAGCTTAGGAGGGGGCGACTATGGCTACACCTTC. Full variable domain (rest looked up from reference TRBV7-2 and TRBJ1-2): GAGVSQSPSNKVTEKGKDVELRCDPISGHTALYWYRQSLGQGLEFLIYFQGNSAPDKSGLPSDRFSAERTGGSVSTLTIQRTQQEDSAVYLCASSLGGGDYGYTFGSGTRLTVV.

The V call is TRBV4-3, the J call TRBJ2-2; no clear D gene. The CDR3 has 15 amino acids. Between the trimmed V and J ends, which lost 4 bases and 7 bases, there was a span of 16 bases. CDR1 and CDR2 (germline): LGHNA, YSLEER. The CDR3 sequence: CASSRSGALVGELFF. The CDR3 coding sequence is TGCGCCAGCAGCCGATCCGGTGCCTTGGTCGGGGAGCTGTTTTTT.

The CDR3 nucleotides read TGTGCCAGTAGTATAGCTCCGGGACAGGGAATAGATACGCAGTATTTT. Residues: CASSIAPGQGIDTQYF. The J gene is TRBJ2-3, the V gene TRBV19, with 9 bases identical to TRBD1. The CDR3 consists of 16 residues. Per the germline V gene, CDR1 is LNHDA and CDR2 is SQIVND (reference sequence). J was trimmed by 5 bases and V by 1 base; bases with no gene match: 7.

The V call is TRBV27, the J call TRBJ2-7; 11 nucleotides align to TRBD2. Per germline, CDR1 MNHEY and CDR2 SMNVEV (reference sequence). The CDR3 runs to 16 residues. V dropped 5 bases and J dropped 1; count of bases not matched to a gene: 7. The DNA of the CDR3 is TGTGCCAGCAGTCCCCCGGGACTAGCGGCTTCCTACGAGCAGTACTTC. This translates into CASSPPGLAASYEQYF.

This clone was recorded a few times. The V gene is TRBV5-1, the J gene TRBJ1-4, with 9 nucleotides matching TRBD1. CDR3 size: 16 residues. J was trimmed by 3 bases and V by 4 bases; bases with no gene match: 7. Germline CDR1 reads SGHRS; CDR2 reads YFSETQ. CDR3 in amino acids: CASSNGRQGANEKLFF. The DNA of the CDR3 is TGCGCCAGCAGCAACGGAAGACAGGGGGCTAATGAAAAACTGTTTTTT.